Given below is one T cell receptor beta chain in context. The read finishes 3 residues shy of the CDR3 end, and the germline J gene is used to complete it. The data originate from a study of T cells in women clearing cervical HPV infection. Trimming removed 4 bases from V and 0 bases from J, with 7 bases in between. Germline assignment: CDR1 SGHRS and CDR2 YFSETQ. The CDR3 spans 13 residues. Sequenced by immunoSEQ multiplex PCR; TCRdb stores in-frame clones only, minus some. The sample's table shows roughly 37,000 clones. The chain carries TRBV5-1 and TRBJ1-2; D is unclear. This sequence originates from a woman between 18 and 69 years old with a cervical HPV16 infection that either progressed to CIN3+ or cleared (not recorded which). Sequenced input: blood buffy coat. The CDR3 reads CASSLTPNYGYTF. The sequenced part of the CDR3 DNA is TGCGCCAGCAGCCTGACACCTAACTATGGC.